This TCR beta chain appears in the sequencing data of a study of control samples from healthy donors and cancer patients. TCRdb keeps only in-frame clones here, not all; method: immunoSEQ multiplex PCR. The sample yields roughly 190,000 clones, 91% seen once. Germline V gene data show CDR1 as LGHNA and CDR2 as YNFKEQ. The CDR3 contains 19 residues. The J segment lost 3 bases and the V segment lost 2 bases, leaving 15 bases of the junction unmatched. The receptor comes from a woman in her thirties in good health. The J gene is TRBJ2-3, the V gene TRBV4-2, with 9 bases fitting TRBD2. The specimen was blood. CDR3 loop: CASSQSGGNSGSGTDTQYF. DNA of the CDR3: TGTGCCAGCAGCCAAAGCGGGGGGAATAGCGGGAGCGGGACAGATACGCAGTATTTT.